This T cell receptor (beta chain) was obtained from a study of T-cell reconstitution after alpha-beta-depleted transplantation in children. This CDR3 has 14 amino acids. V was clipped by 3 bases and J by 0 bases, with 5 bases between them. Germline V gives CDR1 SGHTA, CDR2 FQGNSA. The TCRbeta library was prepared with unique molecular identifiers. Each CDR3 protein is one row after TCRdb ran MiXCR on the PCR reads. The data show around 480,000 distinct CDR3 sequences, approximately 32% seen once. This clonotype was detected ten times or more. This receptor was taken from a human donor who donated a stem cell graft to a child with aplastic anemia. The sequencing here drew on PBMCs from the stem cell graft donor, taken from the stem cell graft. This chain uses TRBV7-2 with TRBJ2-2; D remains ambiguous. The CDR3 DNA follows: TGTGCCAGCAGCTTTGTGCCGAACACCGGGGAGCTGTTTTTT. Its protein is CASSFVPNTGELFF.